This T cell receptor (beta chain) was profiled in a study of vaccination and CD4 T cells after COVID-19 (dated by TCRdb to between 2022 and 2023). Background on the whole study: Convalescent patients had a positive SARS-CoV-2 result on nasal swab PCR, and of these patients, some ten had mild disease and one had severe disease. Culture stimuli were overlapping spike peptide pools from SARS-CoV-2 and from the common cold coronaviruses HCoV-NL63, HCoV-OC43 and HCoV-229E. Control cultures used a CEFX viral epitope pool as positive control, an HIV-1 Nef peptide pool as negative control, or no peptide. Post-COVID blood samples were collected from convalescent patients a median of around 100 days after diagnosis, with a range of about 30 to 170 days. Post-vaccine blood samples were collected a median of around 2.5 months after the second vaccine dose, ranging from roughly 12 to 250 days. The convalescent cohort comprised six males and four females, including two Hispanic individuals, seven Caucasians, two Asians and one multiracial person. Each participant got two doses of either the Pfizer-BioNTech BNT162b2 vaccine (n=8) or the Moderna mRNA-1273 vaccine (n=2). The spike-specific CD4+ TCR repertoire was compared before and after mRNA vaccination in 10 COVID-19 convalescent patients and a few infection-naive healthy vaccine recipients. What the work shows at the level of the full study, not this receptor alone: The study included relatively few convalescent patients and did not analyze early timepoints after natural infection. In convalescent patients, nearly all vaccine-specific clones (304 of 307) were found to be mono-reactive for SARS-CoV-2 spike rather than cross-reactive with common cold coronaviruses. An increase in the median number of SARS-CoV-2-reactive clonotypes from around 20 after infection to roughly 38 after vaccination was observed, but the change was not found to be significant. In convalescent patients, a median roughly 87% of post-vaccine SARS-CoV-2-reactive clones were detected only after vaccination, suggesting vaccine-specific priming.

The library was produced with PCR. At the Johns Hopkins FTIC core, DNA from the cultured CD4+ T cells underwent TCR sequencing with the Oncomine TCR Beta short-read assay. The QIAamp micro DNA kit was used to extract genomic DNA from the cultured CD4+ T cells. Oncomine TCR Beta libraries from cultured CD4+ T cells were pooled with unique dual indexes and sequenced on an Illumina iSeq 100. The authors' pipeline ran thus. Non-productive sequences were removed, and CDR3s that did not start with C, did not end with F or W, or were shorter than 7 amino acids were discarded. Antigen-specific clonotypes were identified with the MANAFEST web application by comparing peptide-stimulated wells with reference and other culture wells. Positive clones required FDR below 0.05, an odds ratio above 5, and productive frequency above 0.1% in at least two of three replicate wells. A clonotype counted as cross-reactive if it showed significant expansion both in the SARS-CoV-2 spike wells and in at least one common cold coronavirus spike condition. Levenshtein distances (stringdist) and unrooted phylogenetic trees (ape) in R version 3.6.1 were used to assess CDR3 homology. TCRdb trimmed public reads at Q25 via fastp, called clones via MiXCR and kept in-frame beta chains. Records with the same CDR3 protein are collapsed into one entry carrying the most frequent genes and DNA. The authors' filters were not applied to this entry. The sample profile shows 4,100 or so distinct CDR3 sequences; about a fifth of them were found once. Of the sample, less than 55% falls within the top ten clones.

The germline V gene provides CDR1 MNHNS and CDR2 SASEGT. V has 5 bases trimmed and J has 6 bases trimmed; junction bases matching no gene number 6. The cysteine opens and the phenylalanine closes a CDR3 of 13 amino acids. Only the CDR3 region is kept as DNA, spanning 39 bases read in frame from base 1. This specimen's treatment or condition label, interpreted: roughly ten-day PBMC culture with coronavirus spike peptide pools or control peptides (ViraFEST assay). The ViraFEST assay was used in the study, in which antigen-specific T cells were expanded with peptide pools and expanded clonotypes were subsequently identified by TCR sequencing. Positive SARS-CoV-2 PCR tests in the convalescent patients dated from March to December 2020, before Alpha, Beta and Delta variants emerged in the United States. Each well held 2.2 million or so PBMCs cultured with about 9.8 ug/ml peptide pools in IMDM containing approximately 5% human AB serum and about 10 IU/ml IL-2. On days 3 and 7, half of the culture medium was replaced with fresh IL-2-containing medium. CD4+ T cells were isolated after approximately ten days of culture through negative selection using the EasySep CD4+ T cell isolation kit. Ficoll-Paque Plus gradient centrifugation was used to isolate PBMCs from whole blood, and the isolated PBMCs were then either used fresh or cryopreserved at -140C. Each culture condition was generally run in triplicate wells.

This clonotype is assessed as medium-sized (0.01 to 0.1%). Its antigen is not yet known. It has no much larger one-base neighbor in the sample; base qualities were not kept. The sequence came from a human donor who had recovered from COVID-19. Source: CD4+ T cells from blood, cultured in vitro, taken after SARS-CoV-2 vaccination. The rearrangement combines TRBV6-1 with TRBJ2-7, with 8 bases matching TRBD2. In nucleotide form, the sequence is TGTGCCAGCAGTACTGCGGGGGGCCCCGAGCAGTACTTC. Translated, it gives CASSTAGGPEQYF.